The rows below give T cell receptor beta chains drawn from one sample of a study of cytotoxic CD8 clonotypes in ibrutinib-treated CLL. Measured with immunoSEQ multiplex PCR; TCRdb has only the in-frame clones, and not every one. Here the sample spans approximately 150,000 clones, approximately 75% being singletons. The input for sequencing was PBMCs, taken after 12 months of ibrutinib treatment. Source of these receptors: a human donor with chronic lymphocytic leukemia. CDR3s include the opening cysteine and the closing phenylalanine or tryptophan. D genes are given only for firm matches. Clone sizes are given selectively: once, few, many, or a class where the clone is expanded.

v_call	j_call	clone_size	d_call	cdr3_aa	cdr3_nt
TRBV13	TRBJ2-2	.	.	CASSQYTGELFF	TGTGCCAGCAGCCAATACACCGGGGAGCTGTTTTTT
TRBV11-1	TRBJ1-1	few	TRBD1	CASSPGAGGNTEAFF	TGTGCCAGCAGCCCCGGGGCAGGGGGGAACACTGAAGCTTTCTTT
TRBV27	TRBJ1-1	.	.	CASRDWGRDEAFF	TGTGCCAGCAGAGATTGGGGGAGGGATGAAGCTTTCTTT
TRBV27	TRBJ2-1	few	.	CASSLSKFF	TGTGCCAGCAGCCTATCTAAGTTCTTC
TRBV4-1	TRBJ2-6	.	.	CASSQFVVGESGSGANVLTF	TGCGCCAGCAGCCAATTCGTTGTGGGAGAATCGGGCTCTGGGGCCAACGTCCTGACTTTC
TRBV10-3	TRBJ2-3	.	.	CAIRGSTDTQYF	TGTGCCATCAGGGGGAGCACAGATACGCAGTATTTT
TRBV10-3	TRBJ2-7	.	.	CAISEQYEQYF	TGTGCCATCAGTGAGCAGTACGAGCAGTACTTC
TRBV7-9	TRBJ2-1	.	.	CASSLGDRGFF	TGTGCCAGCAGCTTAGGTGATAGGGGGTTCTTC
TRBV4-1	TRBJ1-5	.	.	CASSQAVQLNQPQHF	TGCGCCAGCAGCCAAGCGGTACAGCTCAATCAGCCCCAGCATTTT
TRBV7-2	TRBJ2-7	few	.	CASSLDGSYYEQYF	TGTGCCAGCAGCTTAGACGGGAGTTACTACGAGCAGTACTTC
TRBV5-4	TRBJ1-4	.	TRBD1	CASSPSQGDEKLFF	TGTGCCAGCAGCCCCAGCCAGGGGGATGAAAAACTGTTTTTT
TRBV5-5	TRBJ1-5	once	.	CASSLLTGPFGNQPQHF	TGTGCCAGCAGCCTACTGACAGGTCCTTTTGGCAATCAGCCCCAGCATTTT
TRBV11-2	TRBJ2-7	.	.	CASSPWGYEQYF	TGTGCCAGCAGCCCCTGGGGGTACGAGCAGTACTTC
TRBV28	TRBJ2-1	.	TRBD2	CASSSGLEWVNEQFF	TGTGCCAGCAGTTCGGGACTAGAATGGGTCAATGAGCAGTTCTTC
TRBV13	TRBJ1-2	.	TRBD1	CASSSGQGWNYGYTF	TGTGCCAGCAGCTCTGGACAGGGTTGGAACTATGGCTACACCTTC
TRBV7-9	TRBJ1-5	.	.	CASSSLRHGQPQHF	TGTGCCAGCAGCTCCCTAAGGCATGGTCAGCCCCAGCATTTT
TRBV25-1	TRBJ1-3	once	.	CASSEPPISGGNTIYF	TGTGCCAGCAGTGAACCCCCAATTTCAGGAGGAAACACCATATATTTT
TRBV10-2	TRBJ2-2	.	.	CASSGTNTGELFF	TGCGCCAGCAGTGGGACGAACACCGGGGAGCTGTTTTTT
TRBV14	TRBJ1-2	.	TRBD1	CASSLFRDSQRRDYGYTF	TGTGCCAGCAGCCTATTTCGGGACAGCCAACGGCGTGACTATGGCTACACCTTC
TRBV10-3	TRBJ1-3	.	.	CAISESARDTIYF	TGTGCCATCAGTGAGTCGGCTAGGGACACCATATATTTT
TRBV2	TRBJ2-7	.	.	CASRTEYEQYF	TGTGCCAGCAGAACGGAGTACGAGCAGTACTTC
TRBV28	TRBJ1-4	once	.	CASTKGGTNEKLFF	TGTGCCAGCACCAAAGGGGGTACTAATGAAAAACTGTTTTTT
TRBV6-5	TRBJ2-7	.	TRBD2	CASSYSLAGGYYEQYF	TGTGCCAGCAGTTACTCTCTAGCGGGAGGTTACTACGAGCAGTACTTC
TRBV28	TRBJ2-7	.	.	CASRRPLLAYEQYF	TGTGCCAGCAGGCGCCCGCTCCTGGCCTACGAGCAGTACTTC
TRBV19	TRBJ1-3	.	.	CASSNLRNTIYF	TGTGCCAGTAGTAATTTAAGAAACACCATATATTTT
TRBV29-1	TRBJ1-3	.	.	CSVGLGAPGNTIYF	TGCAGCGTCGGCCTCGGGGCCCCTGGAAACACCATATATTTT
TRBV4-3	TRBJ2-5	.	.	CASSLGGGVQETQYF	TGCGCCAGCAGCCTTGGAGGGGGGGTACAAGAGACCCAGTACTTC
TRBV4-2	TRBJ2-5	.	TRBD2	CASSQDRTSGVQETQYF	TGTGCCAGCAGCCAAGACCGGACTAGCGGGGTCCAAGAGACCCAGTACTTC
TRBV5-5	TRBJ1-1	.	.	CASSLDSGLSNTEAFF	TGTGCCAGCAGCTTGGATTCCGGGCTCTCGAACACTGAAGCTTTCTTT
TRBV7-2	TRBJ2-1	.	.	CASSLALAGVGEQFF	TGTGCCAGCAGCTTAGCCCTAGCCGGAGTTGGTGAGCAGTTCTTC
TRBV30	TRBJ1-5	.	.	CAWSPTATNQPQHF	TGTGCCTGGAGTCCCACAGCTACTAATCAGCCCCAGCATTTT
TRBV7-2	TRBJ2-7	.	.	CASRGTETYEQYF	TGTGCCAGCCGCGGGACAGAGACCTACGAGCAGTACTTC
TRBV7-3	TRBJ2-5	.	TRBD2	CASSLSGSGNQETQYF	TGTGCCAGCAGCTTAAGTGGTAGCGGGAATCAAGAGACCCAGTACTTC
TRBV2	TRBJ1-5	once	TRBD1	CASSPSGQGVPPSNQPQHF	TGTGCCAGCAGCCCGTCGGGACAGGGGGTTCCCCCTAGCAATCAGCCCCAGCATTTT
TRBV18	TRBJ1-2	.	.	CASSPLGGGDGYTF	TGTGCCAGCTCACCTCTCGGCGGGGGCGACGGCTACACCTTC
TRBV13	TRBJ1-1	.	.	CASSFWRLNTEAFF	TGTGCCAGCAGCTTCTGGAGGTTGAACACTGAAGCTTTCTTT
TRBV7-9	TRBJ1-5	.	.	CASSSTGSGNQPQHF	TGTGCCAGCAGCTCAACAGGGTCTGGCAATCAGCCCCAGCATTTT
TRBV18	TRBJ2-7	once	TRBD1	CASSPRQGTYEQYF	TGTGCCAGCTCACCCAGACAGGGAACCTACGAGCAGTACTTC